This TCR beta chain was sequenced during a study of CD8 T cells in Susac syndrome (dated by TCRdb to the late 2010s). Study-wide context: The study used repertoire sequencing to test whether antigen drove CD8+ T cell activation and differentiation in Susac syndrome.

RNA was extracted using the RNeasy kit, and about 0.45 to 1 microgram was reverse transcribed with random hexamers. The immunoSEQ multiplex PCR assay, which covers 54 Vbeta and 13 Jbeta segments, was used to amplify TCR beta CDR3 regions. To correct PCR amplification bias, a synthetic template baseline was used for both primer optimization and computational correction. The paper's processing steps were these. Only productive sequences were kept, with reads annotated to V, D and J genes according to IMGT and analyzed in immunoSEQ Analyzer. To calculate clonality, Shannon entropy was normalized by log2 of the number of productive unique sequences and then subtracted from one. For each patient and control, public and private clones were evaluated among the 100 most prevalent clones. A clone was defined as Susac-specific if it was absent from the healthy and MS cohorts, from roughly 980 published viral clones and from other ImmuneACCESS disease sequences. TCRdb reprocessed the public reads (quality trimming at Q25 with fastp, clone calling with MiXCR) and kept in-frame beta chains. CDR3 protein duplicates are merged, each entry listing the most common genes and DNA. The V and J calls, along with clone size, are taken from TCRdb and not from the paper's own processing. The sample table holds around 130,000 distinct CDR3 sequences, of which roughly 94% were seen once. Of the sample, about 0.12% falls within the top ten clones.

Peripheral blood CD8+ and CD4+ T cells from healthy donors, Susac syndrome patients and multiple sclerosis patients were profiled using high-throughput TCR beta sequencing. Multiple sclerosis controls were treatment-naive patients with stable or active relapsing-remitting disease fulfilling revised McDonald criteria. Bulk CD8+ and CD4+ T cells were purified by magnetic negative isolation, while CD8+ TEMRA cells were enriched using FACS. Blood was drawn into EDTA tubes, processed within 24 hours, and PBMCs were isolated by density gradient centrifugation. PBMCs intended for TCR sequencing were frozen in liquid nitrogen and were later thawed in a 37 degrees C water bath. A purity of at least 90% was achieved for sorted or isolated CD4+, CD8+ and CD8+ TEMRA cells. This clonotype was detected only once. Its antigen target is currently unknown. No base qualities exist here, and no much larger clone lies one base off it. One read amounts to weak evidence.

A distance of 14 bases separates the germline ends of V and J, which lose 1 base and 5 bases respectively. Counted from cysteine to phenylalanine, this CDR3 has 15 amino acids. This entry keeps only the CDR3 DNA: 45 bases, framed from base 1. The study at large found these results: The number of individuals in the TCR sequencing and HLA analysis was recognized as being relatively small.

The TCR was taken from a human donor with multiple sclerosis. The sequence is built from TRBV12-3 or TRBV12-4 and TRBJ1-1; the D gene is perhaps TRBD1, from 5 matching bases. The source material was CD4+ T cells from PBMCs. The sequence in DNA is TGTGCCAGCAGTTTAGAGAGGGGATTGAGGACTGAAGCTTTCTTT. The translation is CASSLERGLRTEAFF.